The TCR beta chain under discussion was sequenced for a study of beta chain features in type 1 diabetes. Study as a whole: All of the samples together had approximately 99 million sorted cells examined.

Turning to this clone: Its antigen is unidentified.

Points from the study as a whole: Shortening of TCRB CDR3s, moderate but significant, appeared in all four CD4+ subsets of Type 1 diabetes patients. Researchers cautioned that cDNA sequencing could over-represent cells with high TCR expression.

The sequenced template was cDNA made from the entire isolated RNA. It was found that naive, central memory and regulatory T cell samples averaged approximately 3.5 million reads. The assay was immunoSEQ multiplex PCR, and TCRdb's table has in-frame clones only and misses some. The repertoire holds around 340,000 clones, with around 9% as singletons. CD45RO/CCR7/CD25/CD127/CD95/CD27 sorting isolated CD4+ naive, central memory, regulatory and stem cell-like memory cells. The sequence came from a man in his thirties or forties with type 1 diabetes. Sequencing used central memory CD4+ T cells from blood.

CDR3 amino acids: CASSTQGNSYNEQFF. In nucleotides, the CDR3 is TGCGCCAGCAGCACCCAGGGTAACTCCTACAATGAGCAGTTCTTC. The J gene is TRBJ2-1, the V gene TRBV5-1, with a possible D match to TRBD1 (5 bases). There are 15 residues in the CDR3. Germline lookup yields CDR1 SGHRS and CDR2 YFSETQ. V gave up 4 bases and J gave up 0 bases, with 11 bases separating them.